This TCR beta chain derives from a study of shared clonotypes between healthy human individuals (dated by TCRdb to 2018 to 2021). Study-wide context: The cohort included a few men and a couple of women between 18 and 49 years of age. Per donor, three plates each were used for CD4 naive and CD4 memory, two for CD8 naive, and one for CD8 memory. To estimate repertoire size and how much clonotypes are shared between individuals, the study performed deep sequencing of blood TCR repertoires from about five healthy adults. Different laboratories and diverse techniques were used to prepare libraries and sequence TCR repertoires, to increase sequencing depth and limit assay-specific biases. Each donor's leukapheresis produced roughly between about 0.8 and 8.9 billion PBMCs. What the authors observed across the whole study: Higher generation probabilities were observed for clonotypes shared by all four sorted-subset donors than for non-shared clonotypes. Rarefaction of sorted-subset datasets indicated incomplete sequencing despite the large sequencing depth. Sharing across several donors was observed for about 5% of naive CD4, 3% to 3.5% of naive CD8, around 2.5% of memory CD4, and about 0.4% of memory CD8 clonotypes. The small number of donors limited the genetic and exposure-history diversity represented. Larger estimated clonotype richness was generally found for naive subsets than for memory subsets. Pairwise subsampling indicated that sequencing depth was expected to affect the degree of clonotype sharing among donors. Sampling was restricted to blood, and TCR repertoires in tissue are likely to differ from TCR repertoires in blood.

Trimmed from V: 0 bases; trimmed from J: 8 bases; junction bases lacking a gene match: 16. The CDR3 measures 19 amino acids from cysteine to phenylalanine. Of the read, only the CDR3 DNA is kept; its 57 bases are in frame from base 1. Taken from the germline V gene, the CDR1 and CDR2 loops are SGHVS and FQNEAQ. Using the deep immunoSEQ assay, TCR CDR3 regions were amplified from genomic DNA by multiplex PCR. For each cell subset, the extracted genomic DNA was distributed evenly across all wells of several immunoSEQ 96-well plates, and each plate served as one replicate. Each replicate PCR for sorted subsets received approximately 220 ng genomic DNA, equal to 30,000 or so T cell genomes. Purified libraries were measured with a Qubit 3.0 fluorometer, size-checked on a Bioanalyzer 2100, and measured again with the KAPA Library Quantification kit. Every immunoSEQ 96-well plate was sequenced on a separate single-read 150-cycle Illumina NextSeq 550 flow cell. On the study's bioinformatics: Because the immunoSEQ output included only junctional sequences and no quality scores, the filtering could not be the same as the filtering used for full-length reads. Sequences were annotated with PyIR, a Python wrapper for IgBLAST v1.9, and V/J genes and CDR3 were assigned using IMGT germline references. Any read was removed if the V/J assignment was weak (E-value above 1e-6), the CDR3 was missing, or the read contained stop codons, out-of-frame junctions, or ambiguous translated residues. V3J clonotypes were defined as sequences sharing the same inferred V gene, J gene, and CDR3 amino acid sequence. To compute the percentage overlap between repertoires, the number of shared unique clonotypes was divided by the size of the smaller repertoire. RTK rarefaction, the Chao1 estimator, and Recon v2.1 estimates of unobserved clonotypes were used to assess repertoire richness. Generation probabilities for all TCRbeta clonotypes obtained by the gDNA method from a handful of donors were computed using OLGA. What TCRdb holds here is the immuneACCESS table cut down to in-frame rearrangements. Part of the clones is not present; checked against another copy, under half of the missing clones reflect an unresolved V gene, and the others are unexplained. The V and J calls and clone size come from that table; D and trimming were worked out from the DNA. The sample includes 550,000 to 850,000 clones, with around 77% observed a single time. Approximately 1.8% of the sample comes from the top ten.

Turning to this clone: The antigen it recognizes is unknown. No base-level quality is on record; no much larger clone is a single base apart.

The donors were healthy, HIV-negative adults who had no recently reported acute infections or vaccinations. Every donor was a Caucasian adult residing in Nashville, Tennessee, USA. CD4+ T cells were enriched by magnetic negative selection; naive cells were then positively selected on CD45RA, and the negative fraction formed the memory subset. Blood was obtained by leukapheresis, after which PBMCs were separated by Ficoll-Histopaque density gradient centrifugation and cryopreserved in liquid nitrogen vapor phase. Analytical flow cytometry was used to check the purity and quantity of every magnetically sorted T cell population. Genomic DNA was isolated from each sorted fraction and quantified by UV absorbance on a Nanodrop 2000c.

The chain is assembled from TRBV7-8 and TRBJ2-1, and 10 bases in between align with TRBD2. This receptor was taken from a woman in her thirties in good health. Sequenced material: memory CD4+ T cells sorted from blood. Interpreted using the paper, the cell subset or site label stands for: CD45RA-negative fraction. The CDR3 region: CASSLATVASGSLTYEQFF. The nucleotides are TGTGCCAGCAGCTTAGCGACGGTGGCTAGCGGGAGTCTTACGTATGAGCAGTTCTTC.